This T cell receptor (beta chain) comes out of a study of Ad26.COV2.S vaccination and SARS-CoV-2 variants. Treatment defined: around 19 received Ad26.COV2.S at low or high dose, single or two shots; roughly five received placebo; per-sample allocation not given. At day 63 after the first vaccine or placebo injection, samples were drawn. Libraries were prepared by immunoSEQ multiplex PCR; TCRdb keeps only in-frame clonotypes and omits some of them. The table includes roughly 380,000 clones, roughly 87% detected once. Germline values: CDR1 SGHVS, CDR2 FQNEAQ. V was trimmed by 2 bases and J by 2 bases, leaving 9 bases between them. The CDR3 consists of 14 residues.

The source material was peripheral blood, sampled in a trial of Ad26.COV2.S vaccine versus placebo. The chain employs TRBV7-8 and TRBJ2-5; unclear D gene. The sequence derives from a person aged 18-65 years who received the Ad26.COV2.S COVID-19 vaccine or a placebo. DNA of the CDR3: TGTGCCAGCAGCTTAACACGAATACAAGAGACCCAGTACTTC. It specifies CASSLTRIQETQYF.